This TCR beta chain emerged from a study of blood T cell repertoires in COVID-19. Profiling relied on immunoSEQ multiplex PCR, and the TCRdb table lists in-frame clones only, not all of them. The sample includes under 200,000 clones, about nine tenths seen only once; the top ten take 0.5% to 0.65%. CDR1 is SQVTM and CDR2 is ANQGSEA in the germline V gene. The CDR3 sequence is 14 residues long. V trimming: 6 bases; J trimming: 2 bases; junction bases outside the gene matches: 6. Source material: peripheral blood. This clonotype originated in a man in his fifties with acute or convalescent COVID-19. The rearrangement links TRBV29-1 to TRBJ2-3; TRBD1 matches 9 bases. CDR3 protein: CSVRQGDATDTQYF. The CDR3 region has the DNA TGCAGCGTAAGACAGGGGGACGCCACAGATACGCAGTATTTT.